This T cell receptor (beta chain) was profiled in a study of regulatory T cells in long-lasting Graves disease. Broader study findings: It was in persistent disease that TRBV28, TRBJ1-2 and TRBJ2-5 were favored.

Trimming removed 3 bases at V and 2 bases at J, with 7 bases between. Looked up from germline, CDR1 is ENHRY and CDR2 is SYGVKD. The CDR3 is 13 residues long. Arm-PCR with iRepertoire HTBI primers amplified the CDR3 regions for these TCR beta libraries. TCRdb re-called the multiplex PCR reads through MiXCR, storing one row per CDR3 protein. The profile shows roughly 400,000 distinct CDR3 sequences, around 21% of them singletons. Time point defined: persistent/refractory GD, antithyroid drugs over 5 years with positive TRAb. The TCR library used RNA extracted from PBMCs. Patients with Graves' disease were diagnosed by American Thyroid Association guidelines. Comment on this clonotype: Its antigen is unidentified.

The sample consisted of peripheral blood mononuclear cells (PBMCs), taken when the disease was refractory, from a patient treated with antithyroid drugs. This sequence was found in a female donor with Graves disease. This chain joins TRBV10-3 and TRBJ2-5; D ambiguous. In nucleotides, the CDR3 is TGTGCCATCAGTGATGCGGTTCAAGAGACCCAGTACTTC. Translation gives CAISDAVQETQYF.